These 31 T cell receptor beta chains were sequenced from one sample in a study of T cell responses to AZD1222 COVID-19 vaccine. Clones were read by immunoSEQ multiplex PCR, and TCRdb kept only the in-frame ones, dropping some. The sample has more than 150,000 clones; roughly 90% are singletons. The material was peripheral blood, obtained on day 0 of AZD1222 vaccination. The source of these receptors is an adult in good health.

The chain joins TRBV6-4 to TRBJ2-5, with 8 bases aligning to TRBD2. Looked up from germline, CDR1 is MRHNA and CDR2 is SNTAGT. The V and J ends lost 11 bases and 1 base, in that order; junction bases with no gene match: 3. The CDR3 extends over 12 amino acids. In DNA form, the CDR3 reads TGTGCCGGCGGGGGGCTCCAAGAGACCCAGTACTTC. This sequence encodes CAGGGLQETQYF.

The chain couples TRBV19 to TRBJ1-3; no firm D call. The CDR3 runs to 14 residues. Trimming cost V 6 bases and J 0 bases, with 9 bases left between them. Germline V gives CDR1 LNHDA, CDR2 SQIVND (reference sequence). This CDR3 is CASSTFSSGNTIYF. CDR3 sequence (DNA): TGTGCCAGTAGCACTTTTAGCTCTGGAAACACCATATATTTT.

The chain is built from TRBV11-2 and TRBJ2-5; the D is unclear. Germline CDR1 is SGHAT and CDR2 is FQNNGV. Trimming left V 0 bases short and J 6 bases short, with 2 bases between. The CDR3 totals 11 residues. The CDR3 sequence is CASSLDQTQYF. The CDR3 coding sequence is TGTGCCAGCAGCTTAGACCAGACCCAGTACTTC.

The V and J genes are TRBV12-3 or TRBV12-4 and TRBJ2-1; possibly TRBD2 for D (6 bases). The CDR3 covers 13 residues. V lost 3 bases to trimming and J lost 6 bases, with 9 bases between them. The CDR3: CASSLVGGNEQFF. CDR3 nucleotide sequence: TGTGCCAGCAGTTTGGTCGGGGGCAATGAGCAGTTCTTC.

J is TRBJ1-2 and V is TRBV2, with D possibly matching TRBD1 (5 bases). Germline V gives CDR1 SNHLY, CDR2 FYNNEI. The CDR3 is 14 amino acids. Deletions cut 3 bases from V and 3 bases from J, with 11 bases between. This CDR3 reads CASSEDWGDYGYTF. CDR3 nucleotides: TGTGCCAGCAGTGAGGACTGGGGGGACTATGGCTACACCTTC.

This rearrangement joins TRBV2 to TRBJ1-5; tentatively, D is TRBD1 (6 bases). Germline V gene data show CDR1 as SNHLY and CDR2 as FYNNEI. CDR3 length: 12 amino acids. Trimming removed 7 bases at V and 7 bases at J, with 11 bases between. In DNA, the CDR3 is TGTGCCAGCACGGGGGCAGGCCAGCCCCAGCATTTT. Its translation is CASTGAGQPQHF.

V and J are TRBV6-4 and TRBJ2-3, with D uncertain. Germline assignment: CDR1 MRHNA and CDR2 SNTAGT. Trimming removed 6 bases from V and 2 bases from J, with 12 bases in between. This CDR3 region has 14 residues. CDR3 in DNA: TGTGCCAGCAGGAAGACTGGCAACACAGATACGCAGTATTTT. It is translated as CASRKTGNTDTQYF.

This chain connects TRBV28 to TRBJ1-4; 8 nucleotides agree with TRBD1. The V gene's germline CDR1 is MDHEN and CDR2 SYDVKM. This CDR3 comprises 13 residues. J lost 10 bases, V lost 5 bases, and 6 bases had no gene match. The CDR3 region has the DNA TGTGCCAGCAGTCTAGTAACAGGGGGAAAACTGTTTTTT. Amino acid sequence: CASSLVTGGKLFF.

This clone showed up just once. The gene calls are TRBV18 and TRBJ1-1, with D maybe TRBD1 (5 bases). V lost 0 bases and J 0 bases, leaving 11 bases between the germline ends. CDR3 size: 16 residues. From germline, CDR1 is KGHSH and CDR2 LQKENI. The CDR3 DNA follows: TGTGCCAGCTCACCACCGTGGGCGGGGCTGAACACTGAAGCTTTCTTT. It codes for CASSPPWAGLNTEAFF.

This sequence joins TRBV19 and TRBJ2-7; 7 bases are shared with TRBD1. This CDR3 region has 16 residues. Trimming at V came to 8 bases and at J to 1 base, leaving 14 bases not matched to a gene. Germline loops: CDR1 LNHDA, CDR2 SQIVND (reference sequence). The CDR3 DNA follows: TGTGCCAGTTCCGACCCAAGGGACAGCACATCCTACGAGCAGTACTTC. This translates into CASSDPRDSTSYEQYF. The variable domain in full, with the rest retrieved from reference TRBV19 and TRBJ2-7, is DGGITQSPKYLFRKEGQNVTLSCEQNLNHDAMYWYRQDPGQGLRLIYYSQIVNDFQKGDIAEGYSVSREKKESFPLTVTSAQKNPTAFYLCASSDPRDSTSYEQYFGPGTRLTVT.

The genes are TRBV19 and TRBJ2-3, with D unresolved. Trimming took off 8 bases at V and 1 base at J, with 13 bases between the two ends. Germline V gives CDR1 LNHDA, CDR2 SQIVND (reference sequence). CDR3 size: 14 residues. The CDR3 sequence: CASSLSSGTDTQYF. DNA for the CDR3: TGTGCCAGTTCACTATCGTCTGGCACAGATACGCAGTATTTT.

The V call is TRBV7-2, the J call TRBJ1-5, with a tentative D call TRBD1 (5 bases). CDR3 length: 14 residues. V was trimmed by 3 bases and J by 5 bases, leaving 11 bases between them. The germline CDR1 and CDR2 sequences are SGHTA and FQGNSA. As DNA, the CDR3 is TGTGCCAGCAGCTTCGAGCAGGGCGATCAGCCCCAGCATTTT. Its translation is CASSFEQGDQPQHF.

The V call is TRBV10-3, the J call TRBJ2-7, with a weak D call TRBD2 (6 bases). There are 12 residues in the CDR3. CDR1 and CDR2 (germline): ENHRY, SYGVKD. Trimming took off 11 bases at V and 3 bases at J, with 14 bases between the two ends. DNA of the CDR3: TGTGCCGTCCACCCGGGGGACTACGAGCAGTACTTC. Translated, it gives CAVHPGDYEQYF.

J is TRBJ2-7 and V is TRBV5-1, with 14 bases matching TRBD2. This CDR3 comprises 18 residues. Germline V lookup: CDR1 SGHRS, CDR2 YFSETQ. V lost 0 bases and J lost 4; bases outside the gene matches: 9. The DNA of the CDR3 is TGCGCCAGCAGCTTGGAAACTGGGACTAGCGGGAGTCGGTACGAGCAGTACTTC. Its translation is CASSLETGTSGSRYEQYF.

This clone was seen only a few times. V gene TRBV6-4 combines with J gene TRBJ2-1; 7 positions match TRBD2. Trimming cost V 7 bases and J 1 base; bases outside gene matches: 7. Germline CDR1 reads MRHNA; CDR2 reads SNTAGT. This CDR3 spans 15 amino acids. The CDR3 sequence is CASTRRGNSYNEQFF. CDR3 bases: TGTGCCAGCACCAGGCGGGGGAATTCCTACAATGAGCAGTTCTTC.

This clone was counted between two and nine times. This chain connects TRBV3-1 (or the pseudogene TRBV3-2) to TRBJ2-3, with D perhaps being TRBD1 or TRBD2 (6 bases each). The V end lost 4 bases, the J end lost 3 bases, and 17 bases lay between the germline ends. The length of the CDR3 is 16 residues. Germline CDR1 LGHDT, CDR2 YNNKEL (reference sequence). The CDR3 reads CASSLFSRGETDTQYF. DNA of the CDR3: TGTGCCAGCAGCCTTTTTAGTAGGGGGGAAACAGATACGCAGTATTTT.

V gene TRBV29-1 combines with J gene TRBJ2-6, with D maybe TRBD2 (7 bases). CDR1 is SQVTM and CDR2 is ANQGSEA in the germline V gene. This CDR3 spans 15 amino acids. V lost 4 bases, J lost 1 base, and 11 bases lay in between. CDR3 loop: CSVAQGGSGANVLTF. CDR3 in DNA: TGCAGCGTTGCACAGGGAGGGTCTGGGGCCAACGTCCTGACTTTC.

This clone was seen only a few times. This rearrangement joins TRBV27 to TRBJ2-6; D is unclear. The CDR3 contains 15 residues. CDR1 is MNHEY and CDR2 is SMNVEV in the germline V gene (reference sequence). Trimming left V 5 bases short and J 4 bases short, with 12 bases between. Here the CDR3 reads CASSKDSAGANVLTF. The CDR3 DNA is TGTGCCAGCAGTAAGGATTCGGCCGGGGCCAACGTCCTGACTTTC.

The chain couples TRBV12-3 or TRBV12-4 to TRBJ1-2, with D uncertain. The CDR3 consists of 13 residues. Trimming took off 6 bases at V and 9 bases at J, with 17 bases between the two ends. For the CDR3, the DNA is TGTGCCAGCAGCCGTACTGGAGTCGGGAGCTACACCTTC. This gives the protein CASSRTGVGSYTF.

This clone was found once. V usage is TRBV12-3 or TRBV12-4 and J usage is TRBJ1-5; tentatively, D is TRBD1 (5 bases). V lost 6 bases to trimming and J lost 5 bases, with 8 bases between them. This CDR3 has 12 residues. The CDR3 DNA reads TGTGCCAGCAGCCGAGGGGATCAGCCCCAGCATTTT. Protein sequence: CASSRGDQPQHF.

The CDR3 sequence is CATSEGDGETAVSGYTF. CDR3 in DNA: TGTGCCACCAGCGAGGGAGATGGTGAGACAGCTGTTTCTGGCTACACCTTC. The chain combines TRBV15 with TRBJ1-2; possible D gene TRBD1, 5 bases. CDR3 length equals 17 residues. The ends were cut back, 5 bases at V and 7 bases at J, with 26 bases in the middle. The V gene's germline CDR1 is LNHNV and CDR2 YYDKDF (reference sequence).

In DNA form, the CDR3 reads TGTGCCAGCAGTAAGGCAGGGGACACTGAAGCTTTCTTT. This codes for CASSKAGDTEAFF. V gene TRBV6-5 combines with J gene TRBJ1-1; possible D gene TRBD1, 6 bases. The length of the CDR3 is 13 residues. V lost 5 bases, J lost 3 bases, and 10 bases lay in between. Germline loops: CDR1 MNHEY, CDR2 SVGAGI.

The rearrangement uses TRBV10-3 and TRBJ2-7; 15 bases fit TRBD2. This CDR3 comprises 14 residues. Trimming took 2 bases from V and 7 from J; bases not matched to a gene: 0. Per the germline V gene, CDR1 is ENHRY and CDR2 is SYGVKD. CDR3 sequence reads: CAISEGLAGGEQYF. CDR3 nucleotides: TGTGCCATCAGTGAGGGACTAGCGGGAGGGGAGCAGTACTTC.

The sample holds one count of this clone. The chain couples TRBV5-1 to TRBJ1-2; 8 bases match TRBD1. Looked up from germline, CDR1 is SGHRS and CDR2 is YFSETQ. CDR3 length equals 16 residues. V lost 3 bases to trimming and J lost 1 base; unmatched junction nucleotides: 8. The CDR3 here is CASSSVSGGLNYGYTF. Here the CDR3 DNA reads TGCGCCAGCAGCTCTGTTTCAGGGGGCCTTAACTATGGCTACACCTTC.

The chain recombines TRBV9 with TRBJ2-7; 7 nucleotides line up with TRBD1. Germline V lookup: CDR1 SGDLS, CDR2 YYNGEE. CDR3 length: 14 residues. The trim removed 3 bases at V and 7 bases at J, leaving 10 bases unmatched. CDR3 sequence: CASSGKNRGEEQYF. CDR3 sequence (DNA): TGTGCCAGCAGCGGAAAGAACAGGGGCGAGGAGCAGTACTTC.

This sequence joins TRBV7-2 and TRBJ2-2; 11 bases line up with TRBD2. Germline CDR1 is SGHTA and CDR2 is FQGNSA. V dropped 10 bases and J dropped 5; count of bases not matched to a gene: 6. The CDR3 loop spans 14 amino acids. This CDR3 is CATAGLAVTGELFF. The CDR3 DNA sequence: TGTGCCACAGCGGGACTAGCGGTTACCGGGGAGCTGTTTTTT.

The rearrangement links TRBV5-1 to TRBJ1-2; 7 nucleotides align to TRBD1. CDR1 is SGHRS, CDR2 YFSETQ, per germline. Germline trimming cut 3 bases from V and 7 bases from J; bases unmatched to any gene: 12. The CDR3 runs 15 residues. In DNA, the CDR3 is TGCGCCAGCAGCTCGACAGGGACTGCTATCCGTGGCTACACCTTC. Translating it yields CASSSTGTAIRGYTF.

V gene TRBV9 combines with J gene TRBJ2-3; 7 bases line up with TRBD2. The CDR3 contains 17 residues. CDR1 SGDLS and CDR2 YYNGEE come from the germline V gene. With V trimmed by 0 bases and J by 0 bases, 7 bases remained unmatched. CDR3 protein: CASSVAASGLSTDTQYF. CDR3 coding DNA: TGTGCCAGCAGCGTAGCGGCTAGCGGACTGAGCACAGATACGCAGTATTTT.

The CDR3 DNA follows: TGTGCCAGCAGCTTAGATCGAATATCGGAGACCCAGTACTTC. It is translated as CASSLDRISETQYF. The chain uses TRBV13 and TRBJ2-5; D gene ambiguous. The CDR3 has 14 amino acids. The germline CDR1 and CDR2 sequences are PRHDT and FYEKMQ (reference sequence). V lost 1 base, J lost 5 bases, and 11 bases lay in between.

The CDR3 nucleotides read TGCGCCAGCAGCTATGACTCTGGGGCCAACGTCCTGACTTTC. It specifies CASSYDSGANVLTF. The chain employs TRBV5-1 and TRBJ2-6, with unresolved D. V shed 3 bases and J shed 0 bases, with 4 bases lying between them. This CDR3 has 14 residues. Germline CDR1 reads SGHRS; CDR2 reads YFSETQ. The full variable domain, with the rest looked up from reference TRBV5-1 and TRBJ2-6, is KAGVTQTPRYLIKTRGQQVTLSCSPISGHRSVSWYQQTPGQGLQFLFEYFSETQRNKGNFPGRFSGRQFSNSRSEMNVSTLELGDSALYLCASSYDSGANVLTFGAGSRLTVL.

V is TRBV6-2 or TRBV6-3 and J is TRBJ2-7; 7 bases map to TRBD2. The CDR3 runs 16 residues. The germline gives CDR1 MNHEY, CDR2 SVGEGT. J was trimmed by 4 bases and V by 6 bases; bases with no gene match: 15. For the CDR3, the DNA is TGTGCCAGCAGCAGACCCGGGGGAGGGATAAATTACGAGCAGTACTTC. Translated: CASSRPGGGINYEQYF.